The clone carrying this TCR beta chain was seen repeatedly, ten times or more. What it binds is not known. The data derive from a study of neurological immune-mediated disorders. Notes on the study in general: The greatest TCR clonal expansion occurred in HTLV-1-associated myelopathy and the least in multiple sclerosis, which fell below healthy controls.

cDNA was made by 5'RACE with 10-nucleotide random UMIs. TCRdb re-derived calls from the 5' RACE reads in MiXCR, one entry per CDR3 protein. The sample holds fewer than 40,000 distinct CDR3 sequences; approximately 4.3% are singletons and the top ten take more than 20%. The CDR3 spans 14 residues. Between the trimmed V and J ends, which lost 5 bases and 5 bases, there was a span of 15 bases. Sequencing used PBMCs. The gene calls are TRBV12-3 or TRBV12-4 and TRBJ2-5; TRBD1 is a possible D gene (6 bases). The sequence was obtained from a man younger than 35 in good health. This CDR3 is CASSRGGTGETQYF. The CDR3 DNA reads as TGTGCCAGCAGTCGAGGGGGAACGGGGGAGACCCAGTACTTC.